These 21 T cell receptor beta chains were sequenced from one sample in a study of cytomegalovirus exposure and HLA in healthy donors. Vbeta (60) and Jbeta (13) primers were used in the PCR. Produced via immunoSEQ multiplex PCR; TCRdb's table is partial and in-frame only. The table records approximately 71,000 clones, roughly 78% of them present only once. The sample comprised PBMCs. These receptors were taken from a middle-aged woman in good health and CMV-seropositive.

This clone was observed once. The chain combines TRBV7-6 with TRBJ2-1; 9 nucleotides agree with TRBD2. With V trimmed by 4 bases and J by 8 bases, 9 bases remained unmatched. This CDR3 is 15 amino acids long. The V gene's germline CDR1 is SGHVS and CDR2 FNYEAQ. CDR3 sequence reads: CASSSPAGGSYEQFF. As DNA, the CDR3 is TGTGCCAGCAGCTCCCCTGCGGGGGGGAGCTATGAGCAGTTCTTC.

The CDR3 loop is CASHLTGTSTDTQYF. The CDR3 coding sequence is TGTGCCAGCCACCTAACGGGAACTAGCACAGATACGCAGTATTTT. The chain employs TRBV6-6 and TRBJ2-3; D perhaps matches TRBD2 (5 bases). The CDR3 length is 15 residues. The germline V gene has CDR1 MNHNY and CDR2 SVGAGI (reference sequence). The V end lost 8 bases, the J end lost 0 bases, and 15 bases lay between the germline ends.

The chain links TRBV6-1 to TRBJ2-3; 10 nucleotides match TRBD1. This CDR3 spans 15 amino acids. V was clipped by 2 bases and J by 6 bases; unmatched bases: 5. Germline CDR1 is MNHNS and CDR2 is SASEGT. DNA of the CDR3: TGTGCCAGCAGTGAACGGGACAGGGGCAGGGATACGCAGTATTTT. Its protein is CASSERDRGRDTQYF.

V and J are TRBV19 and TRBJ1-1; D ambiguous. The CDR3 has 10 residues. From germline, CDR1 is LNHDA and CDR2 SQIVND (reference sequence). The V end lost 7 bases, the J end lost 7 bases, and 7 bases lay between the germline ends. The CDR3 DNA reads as TGTGCCAGTAAGGAGGTTGAAGCTTTCTTT. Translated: CASKEVEAFF.

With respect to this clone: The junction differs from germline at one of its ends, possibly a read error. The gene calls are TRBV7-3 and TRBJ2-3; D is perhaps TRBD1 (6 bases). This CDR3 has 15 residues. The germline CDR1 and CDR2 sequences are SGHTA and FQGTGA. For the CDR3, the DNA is TGTGCCAGCAGCCCCGACCCTCAGACAGGACCCCCGGGGCTTTTT. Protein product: CASSPDPQTGPPGLF.

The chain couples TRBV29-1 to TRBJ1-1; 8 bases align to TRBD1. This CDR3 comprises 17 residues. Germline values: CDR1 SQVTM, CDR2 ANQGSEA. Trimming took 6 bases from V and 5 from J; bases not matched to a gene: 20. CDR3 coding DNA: TGCAGCGTAATCGGGACAGGCGGGCGGCAGAGTAGGACTGAAGCTTTCTTT. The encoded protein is CSVIGTGGRQSRTEAFF.

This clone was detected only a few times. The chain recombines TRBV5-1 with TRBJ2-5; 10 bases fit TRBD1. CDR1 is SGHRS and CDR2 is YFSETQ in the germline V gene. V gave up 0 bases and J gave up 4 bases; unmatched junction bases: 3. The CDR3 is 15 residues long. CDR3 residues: CASSLDRQGAETQYF. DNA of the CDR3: TGCGCCAGCAGCTTGGATCGACAGGGGGCAGAGACCCAGTACTTC.

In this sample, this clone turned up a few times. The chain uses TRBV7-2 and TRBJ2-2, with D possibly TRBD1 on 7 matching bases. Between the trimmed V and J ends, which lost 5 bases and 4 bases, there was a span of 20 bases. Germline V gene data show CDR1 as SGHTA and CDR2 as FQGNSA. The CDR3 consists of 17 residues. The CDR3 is CASSRLGGGRSTGELFF. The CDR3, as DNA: TGTGCCAGCAGCCGCCTAGGAGGGGGCCGTTCCACCGGGGAGCTGTTTTTT.

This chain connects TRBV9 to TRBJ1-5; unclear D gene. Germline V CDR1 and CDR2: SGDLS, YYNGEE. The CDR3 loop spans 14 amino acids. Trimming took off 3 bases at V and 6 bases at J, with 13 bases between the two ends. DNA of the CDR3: TGTGCCAGCAGCGAGGGTAGAGAGGGTCAGCCCCAGCATTTT. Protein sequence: CASSEGREGQPQHF.

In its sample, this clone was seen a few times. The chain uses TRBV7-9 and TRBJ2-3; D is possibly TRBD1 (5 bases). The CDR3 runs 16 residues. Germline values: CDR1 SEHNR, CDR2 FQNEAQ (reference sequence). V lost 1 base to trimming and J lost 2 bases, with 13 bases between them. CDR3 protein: CASSLVWGGTTDTQYF. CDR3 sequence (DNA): TGTGCCAGCAGCTTAGTGTGGGGCGGAACCACAGATACGCAGTATTTT.

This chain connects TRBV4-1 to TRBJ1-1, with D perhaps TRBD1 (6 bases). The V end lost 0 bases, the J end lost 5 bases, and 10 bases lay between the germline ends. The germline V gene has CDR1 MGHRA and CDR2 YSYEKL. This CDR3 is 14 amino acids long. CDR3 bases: TGCGCCAGCAGCCAAGAACAGGGAGTGACTGAAGCTTTCTTT. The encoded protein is CASSQEQGVTEAFF.

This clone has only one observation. CDR3 amino acids: CASSYREGQPQHF. Written as DNA, the CDR3 is TGTGCCAGCAGTTACCGGGAGGGTCAGCCCCAGCATTTT. V gene TRBV6-5 combines with J gene TRBJ1-5; no definite D call. The CDR3 runs 13 residues. Trimming shortened V by 2 bases and J by 6 bases, and 8 bases separated the two germline ends. Germline loops: CDR1 MNHEY, CDR2 SVGAGI.

CDR3 region: CSVEGQVIQETQYF. The CDR3 DNA reads as TGCAGCGTTGAGGGGCAGGTTATACAAGAGACCCAGTACTTC. The J gene is TRBJ2-5, the V gene TRBV29-1, with D perhaps TRBD1 (5 bases). The CDR3 spans 14 residues. The V gene's germline CDR1 is SQVTM and CDR2 ANQGSEA. Trimming pared 3 bases from V and 2 bases from J, leaving 13 bases between.

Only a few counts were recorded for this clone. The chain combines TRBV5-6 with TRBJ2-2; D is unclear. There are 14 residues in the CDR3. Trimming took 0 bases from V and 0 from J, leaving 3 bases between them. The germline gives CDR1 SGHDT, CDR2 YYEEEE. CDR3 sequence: CASSLASNTGELFF. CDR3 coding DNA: TGTGCCAGCAGCTTGGCTTCGAACACCGGGGAGCTGTTTTTT.

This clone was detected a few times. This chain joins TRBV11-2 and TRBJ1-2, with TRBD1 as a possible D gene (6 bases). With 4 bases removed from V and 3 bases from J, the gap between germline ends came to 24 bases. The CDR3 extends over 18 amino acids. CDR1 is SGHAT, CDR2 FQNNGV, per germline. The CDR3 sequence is CASSSTGIWGRQDYGYTF. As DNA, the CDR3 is TGTGCCAGCAGCTCCACTGGAATTTGGGGGCGCCAGGACTATGGCTACACCTTC.

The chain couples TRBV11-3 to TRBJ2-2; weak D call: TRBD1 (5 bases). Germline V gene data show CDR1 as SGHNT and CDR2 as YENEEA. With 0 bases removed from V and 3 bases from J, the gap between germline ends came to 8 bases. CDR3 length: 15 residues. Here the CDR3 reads CASSLDRAYTGELFF. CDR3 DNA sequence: TGTGCCAGCAGCTTAGACAGGGCCTACACCGGGGAGCTGTTTTTT.

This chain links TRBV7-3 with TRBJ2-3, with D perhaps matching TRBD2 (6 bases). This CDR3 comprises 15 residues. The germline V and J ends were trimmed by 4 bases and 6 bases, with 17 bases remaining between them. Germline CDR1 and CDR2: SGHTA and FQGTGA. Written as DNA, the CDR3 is TGTGCCAGCAGCTATGGGGGGACCGAGGCGGATACGCAGTATTTT. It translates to CASSYGGTEADTQYF.

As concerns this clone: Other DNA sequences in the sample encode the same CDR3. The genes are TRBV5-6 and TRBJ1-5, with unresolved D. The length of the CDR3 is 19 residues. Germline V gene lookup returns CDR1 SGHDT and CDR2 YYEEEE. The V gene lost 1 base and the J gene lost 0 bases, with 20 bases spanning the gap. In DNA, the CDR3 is TGTGCCAGCAGCTTGTCAAGAGGTCCGACTACCTATAGCAATCAGCCCCAGCATTTT. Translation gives CASSLSRGPTTYSNQPQHF.

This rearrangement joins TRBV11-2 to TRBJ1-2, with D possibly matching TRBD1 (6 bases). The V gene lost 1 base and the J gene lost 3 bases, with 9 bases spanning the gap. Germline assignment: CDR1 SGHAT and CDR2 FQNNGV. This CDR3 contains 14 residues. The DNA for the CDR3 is TGTGCCAGCAGCTTAGCACAGGGATACTATGGCTACACCTTC. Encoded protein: CASSLAQGYYGYTF.

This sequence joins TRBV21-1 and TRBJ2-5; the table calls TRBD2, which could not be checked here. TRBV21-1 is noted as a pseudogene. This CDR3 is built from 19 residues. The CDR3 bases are TGTGCCAGCAGCAGCTCCCGACTAGCGGGGGGGGTCTCCCAAGAGACCCAGTACTTC. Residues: CASSSSRLAGGVSQETQYF.

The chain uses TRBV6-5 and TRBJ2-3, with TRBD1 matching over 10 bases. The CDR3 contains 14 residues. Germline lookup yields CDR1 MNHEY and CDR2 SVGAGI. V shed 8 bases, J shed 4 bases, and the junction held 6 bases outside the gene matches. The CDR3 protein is CASGTGEGADTQYF. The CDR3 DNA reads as TGTGCCAGCGGGACAGGGGAGGGGGCAGATACGCAGTATTTT.